This TCR beta chain was retrieved from a study of early T cells in non-severe SARS-CoV-2 infection. On the study more broadly: Chains stayed unpaired after sequencing of bulk RNA from unsorted whole blood. Whole-study findings and limits: In VDJdb matching, anti-spike CD8 responses were favored while private and CD4 specificities went missing.

Researchers tagged individual cDNA molecules with unique molecular identifiers. A single record per CDR3 protein comes from TCRdb applying MiXCR to the 5' RACE reads. The sample consists of 40,000 to 55,000 distinct CDR3 sequences, 6% to 7% of them appearing once. V gave up 3 bases and J gave up 3 bases, with 11 bases separating them. Germline CDR1 WNHNN, CDR2 SYGVQD (reference sequence). The CDR3 has 15 amino acids. As to this clonotype: Its antigen is still unknown.

The TCR originated in an adult who was a healthcare worker with PCR-confirmed SARS-CoV-2 infection or an uninfected control (not recorded which). V usage is TRBV10-1 and J usage is TRBJ2-2; no reliable D call. The specimen comprised whole blood, sampled at baseline. The CDR3 is CASSDQRIDTGELFF. The CDR3 DNA reads TGCGCCAGCAGTGATCAGCGCATAGACACCGGGGAGCTGTTTTTT.